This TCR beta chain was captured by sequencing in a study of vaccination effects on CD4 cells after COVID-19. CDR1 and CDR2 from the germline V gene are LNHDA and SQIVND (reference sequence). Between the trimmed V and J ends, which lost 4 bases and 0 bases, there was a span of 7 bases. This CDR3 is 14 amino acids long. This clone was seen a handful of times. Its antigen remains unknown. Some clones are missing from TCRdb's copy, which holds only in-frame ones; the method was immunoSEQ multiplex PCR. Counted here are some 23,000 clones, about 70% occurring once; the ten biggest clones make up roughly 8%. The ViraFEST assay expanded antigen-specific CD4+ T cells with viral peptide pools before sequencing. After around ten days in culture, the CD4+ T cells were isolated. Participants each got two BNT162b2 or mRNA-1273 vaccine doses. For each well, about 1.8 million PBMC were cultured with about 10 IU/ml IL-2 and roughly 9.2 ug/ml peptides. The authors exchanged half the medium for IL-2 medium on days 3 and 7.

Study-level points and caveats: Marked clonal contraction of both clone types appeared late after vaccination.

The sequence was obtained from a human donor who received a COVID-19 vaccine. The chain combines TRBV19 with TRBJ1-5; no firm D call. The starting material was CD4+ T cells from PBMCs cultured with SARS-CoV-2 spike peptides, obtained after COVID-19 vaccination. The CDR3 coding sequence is TGTGCCAGTAGTAGTACGGGTAGCAATCAGCCCCAGCATTTT. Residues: CASSSTGSNQPQHF. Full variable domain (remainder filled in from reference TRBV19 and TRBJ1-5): DGGITQSPKYLFRKEGQNVTLSCEQNLNHDAMYWYRQDPGQGLRLIYYSQIVNDFQKGDIAEGYSVSREKKESFPLTVTSAQKNPTAFYLCASSSTGSNQPQHFGDGTRLSIL.